The 26 T cell receptor beta chains below were found in one sample sequenced in a study of cytomegalovirus exposure and HLA in healthy donors. The study ran its PCR with 60 Vbeta and 13 Jbeta primers. Clones were sequenced by immunoSEQ multiplex PCR, and TCRdb holds only the in-frame ones, with some missing. The sample has around 200,000 clones, around three quarters seen once; the top ten hold over 2%. Sequencing input: PBMCs. The receptors derive from a woman in her 50s in good health and CMV-seronegative.

Here the CDR3 reads CASSEDPAGTDTQYF. The CDR3 DNA is TGTGCCAGCAGTGAAGATCCAGCGGGGACAGATACGCAGTATTTT. The chain joins TRBV2 to TRBJ2-3; TRBD2 agrees at 7 bases. Trimming at V came to 1 base and at J to 3 bases, leaving 4 bases not matched to a gene. CDR3 length: 15 amino acids. Germline CDR1 and CDR2: SNHLY and FYNNEI.

The genes are TRBV5-6 and TRBJ1-1; the D gene is possibly TRBD1 (6 bases). The length of the CDR3 is 17 residues. The germline V and J ends were trimmed by 0 bases and 0 bases, with 15 bases remaining between them. The germline V gene encodes CDR1 SGHDT and CDR2 YYEEEE. The CDR3 sequence is CASSLGFYRALNTEAFF. The CDR3 DNA is TGTGCCAGCAGCTTGGGGTTTTACAGGGCCCTGAACACTGAAGCTTTCTTT.

The chain carries TRBV15 and TRBJ2-7, with D maybe TRBD1 (6 bases). Trimming shortened V by 4 bases and J by 4 bases, and 20 bases separated the two germline ends. This CDR3 spans 16 amino acids. Germline-derived CDR1 and CDR2 are LNHNV and YYDKDF (reference sequence). The CDR3 here is CATSIRRQVVWYEQYF. The CDR3 coding sequence is TGTGCCACCAGCATTAGGAGACAGGTGGTTTGGTACGAGCAGTACTTC.

The sample holds one count of this clone. This chain links TRBV9 with TRBJ1-2; 9 bases agree with TRBD1. CDR1 and CDR2 from the germline V gene are SGDLS and YYNGEE. J gave up 3 bases and V 6 bases, and 9 bases lay outside the gene matches. The CDR3 spans 15 residues. CDR3 sequence (DNA): TGTGCCAGCACCCAAGGGACAGGGAAGGACTATGGCTACACCTTC. It yields the protein CASTQGTGKDYGYTF. The variable domain in full, with the rest retrieved from reference TRBV9 and TRBJ1-2, is DSGVTQTPKHLITATGQRVTLRCSPRSGDLSVYWYQQSLDQGLQFLIQYYNGEERAKGNILERFSAQQFPDLHSELNLSSLELGDSALYFCASTQGTGKDYGYTFGSGTRLTVV.

V and J are TRBV9 and TRBJ2-3; D may be TRBD2 (6 bases). Germline CDR1 and CDR2: SGDLS and YYNGEE. This CDR3 is 15 amino acids long. Trimming shortened V by 0 bases and J by 6 bases, and 14 bases separated the two germline ends. The CDR3 DNA sequence: TGTGCCAGCAGCGTAGTCGGGGCAGGAGGGGATACGCAGTATTTT. It encodes CASSVVGAGGDTQYF.

This sequence joins TRBV6-1 and TRBJ1-4, with D possibly matching TRBD1 (5 bases). Germline loops: CDR1 MNHNS, CDR2 SASEGT. V was clipped by 5 bases and J by 5 bases, with 12 bases between them. The CDR3 consists of 14 residues. The CDR3 sequence is CASSKGQSNEKLFF. The CDR3 DNA reads as TGTGCCAGCAGTAAGGGGCAGAGCAATGAAAAACTGTTTTTT.

A single count supports this clone. This sequence joins TRBV2 and TRBJ1-2; D may be TRBD1 (5 bases). This CDR3 comprises 16 residues. V lost 6 bases to trimming and J lost 2 bases, with 19 bases between them. Germline assignment: CDR1 SNHLY and CDR2 FYNNEI. As DNA, the CDR3 is TGTGCCAGCAGACCCGGGCAGGGAGGAAGAAACTATGGCTACACCTTC. It codes for CASRPGQGGRNYGYTF.

This clone was counted a few times. The chain joins TRBV19 to TRBJ2-1; D not certain. V lost 7 bases, J lost 0 bases, and 7 bases lay in between. The germline V gene has CDR1 LNHDA and CDR2 SQIVND (reference sequence). The CDR3 consists of 13 residues. The CDR3 sequence is CASKARSYNEQFF. CDR3 coding DNA: TGTGCCAGTAAAGCGCGCTCCTACAATGAGCAGTTCTTC.

This sequence joins TRBV7-2 and TRBJ2-7; TRBD2 aligns across 11 bases. This CDR3 has 15 amino acids. With 5 bases clipped from V and 1 base from J, the junction kept 4 bases outside the gene matches. Germline V gene sequence: CDR1 SGHTA, CDR2 FQGNSA. The CDR3, as DNA: TGTGCCAGCAGCACTAGCGGGGGCCTATCCTACGAGCAGTACTTC. It is translated as CASSTSGGLSYEQYF.

This chain joins TRBV7-9 and TRBJ2-2, with 11 bases lining up with TRBD1. There are 18 residues in the CDR3. The trim removed 3 bases at V and 3 bases at J, leaving 9 bases unmatched. The germline V gene has CDR1 SEHNR and CDR2 FQNEAQ (reference sequence). The CDR3 protein is CASSLDRGRVIDTGELFF. The CDR3 region has the DNA TGTGCCAGCAGCTTGGACAGGGGGCGCGTAATTGACACCGGGGAGCTGTTTTTT.

This chain links TRBV4-2 with TRBJ2-5, with TRBD1 matching 7 bases. CDR3 size: 15 residues. Per germline, CDR1 LGHNA and CDR2 YNFKEQ. V lost 3 bases to trimming and J lost 4 bases; unmatched junction nucleotides: 8. The CDR3 DNA reads as TGTGCCAGCAGCCAGGCCCCAACAGGGGTAGAGACCCAGTACTTC. As protein: CASSQAPTGVETQYF.

This chain's CDR3 is CASSLAAGLGREQYF. CDR3 nucleotides: TGTGCCAGCAGCTTAGCAGCGGGATTAGGACGCGAGCAGTACTTC. V gene TRBV11-2 combines with J gene TRBJ2-5, with TRBD2 identical over 7 bases. The J call may be faulty, since TRBJ2-7 better matches the DNA end. This CDR3 spans 15 amino acids. Germline V gives CDR1 SGHAT, CDR2 FQNNGV.

This clone was observed a few times. CDR3 amino acids: CASSLQGGNGYTF. The CDR3 bases are TGTGCCAGCAGTCTACAGGGGGGAAATGGCTACACCTTC. The chain couples TRBV6-1 to TRBJ1-2, with TRBD1 identical over 8 bases. Germline values: CDR1 MNHNS, CDR2 SASEGT. The V and J ends lost 5 bases and 6 bases, in that order; junction bases with no gene match: 5. This CDR3 is 13 amino acids long.

This clone was observed a few times. The gene calls are TRBV27 and TRBJ2-1, with D tentatively TRBD2 (5 bases). This CDR3 is 15 amino acids long. The V gene lost 3 bases and the J gene lost 6 bases, with 15 bases spanning the gap. Per the germline V gene, CDR1 is MNHEY and CDR2 is SMNVEV (reference sequence). Here the CDR3 reads CASSFQSGAGNEQFF. CDR3 sequence (DNA): TGTGCCAGCAGTTTCCAGAGCGGTGCTGGCAATGAGCAGTTCTTC.

V is TRBV30 and J is TRBJ2-5, with D maybe TRBD2 (6 bases). The CDR3 extends over 12 amino acids. V lost 8 bases to trimming and J lost 5 bases, with 15 bases between them. Germline assignment: CDR1 GTSNPN and CDR2 SVGIG (reference sequence). CDR3 residues: CATTSGLETQYF. CDR3 sequence (DNA): TGTGCCACCACCAGCGGGCTTGAGACCCAGTACTTC.

V usage is TRBV11-2 and J usage is TRBJ1-1; a weak D match, TRBD1 (5 bases). Germline V gene lookup returns CDR1 SGHAT and CDR2 FQNNGV. The ends were cut back, 5 bases at V and 1 base at J, with 14 bases in the middle. The CDR3 contains 15 residues. The CDR3 sequence: CASSVGVRGNTEAFF. The CDR3 region has the DNA TGTGCCAGCAGCGTAGGGGTAAGAGGGAACACTGAAGCTTTCTTT.

The chain couples TRBV18 to TRBJ1-1; 10 bases agree with TRBD1. Per the germline V gene, CDR1 is KGHSH and CDR2 is LQKENI. V gave up 3 bases and J gave up 0 bases; unmatched junction bases: 4. This CDR3 is 16 amino acids long. DNA of the CDR3: TGTGCCAGCTCACCCTCGACAGGGGGCTTGAACACTGAAGCTTTCTTT. It is translated as CASSPSTGGLNTEAFF.

The CDR3 here is CASSTKGDGASPLHF. CDR3 DNA: TGTGCCAGTAGTACTAAGGGGGACGGGGCTTCACCCCTCCACTTT. This sequence joins TRBV19 and TRBJ1-6, with a tentative D call TRBD1 (6 bases). The CDR3 loop spans 15 amino acids. CDR1 is LNHDA and CDR2 is SQIVND in the germline V gene (reference sequence). V gave up 4 bases and J gave up 9 bases, with 16 bases separating them.

This clone has more than one count but fewer than ten. At one end the junction does not follow the germline gene, possibly because of a read error. Other DNA sequences in the same sample also yield this CDR3. The chain combines TRBV30 with TRBJ1-6, with 8 bases fitting TRBD1. Looked up from germline, CDR1 is GTSNPN and CDR2 is SVGIG (reference sequence). The CDR3 is 13 residues long. As DNA, the CDR3 is TGTGCCTGGACAGGGGGCCTCAATTCCCCCCTCCACTTT. Translated: CAWTGGLNSPLHF.

The chain combines TRBV28 with TRBJ2-7, with 10 bases matching TRBD2. Unmatched junction bases numbered 11, after V lost 5 bases and J lost 4 bases. The germline V gene encodes CDR1 MDHEN and CDR2 SYDVKM. The CDR3 sequence is 16 residues long. Here the CDR3 reads CASSPASGSRRYEQYF. The DNA for the CDR3 is TGTGCCAGCAGTCCCGCTAGCGGGAGCCGAAGGTACGAGCAGTACTTC.

This clone occurred a few times. The chain has TRBV7-2 and TRBJ2-7, with 9 bases aligning to TRBD1. This CDR3 region has 15 residues. Per germline, CDR1 SGHTA and CDR2 FQGNSA. V shed 6 bases, J shed 2 bases, and the junction held 8 bases outside the gene matches. As DNA, the CDR3 is TGTGCCAGCAGGTCTGGGACAGGGTCTACCTACGAGCAGTACTTC. Protein product: CASRSGTGSTYEQYF. The entire variable domain, with the rest obtained from reference TRBV7-2 and TRBJ2-7, is as follows: GAGVSQSPSNKVTEKGKDVELRCDPISGHTALYWYRQSLGQGLEFLIYFQGNSAPDKSGLPSDRFSAERTGGSVSTLTIQRTQQEDSAVYLCASRSGTGSTYEQYFGPGTRLTVT.

The chain couples TRBV25-1 to TRBJ2-2; TRBD1 might be the D (6 bases). CDR1 and CDR2 (germline): MGHDK, SYGVNS. This CDR3 contains 14 residues. With 11 bases removed from V and 5 bases from J, the gap between germline ends came to 18 bases. This CDR3 reads CAAHPGHSTGELFF. The CDR3 DNA follows: TGTGCCGCTCATCCGGGACACTCAACCGGGGAGCTGTTTTTT.

This rearrangement joins TRBV18 to TRBJ2-1; 7 nucleotides line up with TRBD2. J lost 5 bases, V lost 1 base, and 5 bases had no gene match. Germline CDR1 reads KGHSH; CDR2 reads LQKENI. There are 15 residues in the CDR3. CDR3 DNA: TGTGCCAGCTCACCACGGGGAGGGAGCAACAATGAGCAGTTCTTC. Translating gives CASSPRGGSNNEQFF.

This clone was recorded only once. This chain uses TRBV29-1 with TRBJ2-7; 7 positions agree with TRBD2. Germline V gene lookup returns CDR1 SQVTM and CDR2 ANQGSEA. V was pared by 4 bases and J by 3 bases, with 6 bases of the junction left unmatched. This CDR3 spans 13 amino acids. The CDR3 here is CSVAGGGGYEQYF. The CDR3 nucleotides are TGCAGCGTTGCCGGCGGGGGAGGCTACGAGCAGTACTTC.

V gene TRBV7-2 combines with J gene TRBJ1-2; no reliable D call. The CDR3 sequence is 15 residues long. V was trimmed by 4 bases and J by 6 bases, leaving 18 bases between them. CDR1 is SGHTA and CDR2 is FQGNSA in the germline V gene. CDR3 sequence (DNA): TGTGCCAGCAGCTCCCCGGTGGGCAGGTATCATGGCTACACCTTC. As protein: CASSSPVGRYHGYTF.

The chain is built from TRBV7-2 and TRBJ2-7; TRBD2 aligns across 8 bases. CDR1 is SGHTA, CDR2 FQGNSA, per germline. The CDR3 runs 16 residues. The trim removed 1 base at V and 2 bases at J, leaving 7 bases unmatched. The CDR3 coding sequence is TGTGCCAGCAGCTTAGATATTGGCGGGGGGACCTACGAGCAGTACTTC. Its protein is CASSLDIGGGTYEQYF.